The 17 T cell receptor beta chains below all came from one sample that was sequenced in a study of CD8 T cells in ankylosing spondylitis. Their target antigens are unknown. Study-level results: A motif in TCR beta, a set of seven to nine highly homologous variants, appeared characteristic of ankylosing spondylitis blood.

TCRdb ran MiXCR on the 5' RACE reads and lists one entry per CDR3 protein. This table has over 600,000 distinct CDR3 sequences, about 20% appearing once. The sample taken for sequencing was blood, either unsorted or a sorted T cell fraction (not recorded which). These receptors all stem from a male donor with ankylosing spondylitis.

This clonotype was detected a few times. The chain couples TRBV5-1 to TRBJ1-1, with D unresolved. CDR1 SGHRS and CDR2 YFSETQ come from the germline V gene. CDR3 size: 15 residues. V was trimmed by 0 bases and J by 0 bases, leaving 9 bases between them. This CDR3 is CASSLVGGMNTEAFF. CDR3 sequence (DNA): TGCGCCAGCAGCTTGGTGGGAGGAATGAACACTGAAGCTTTCTTT.

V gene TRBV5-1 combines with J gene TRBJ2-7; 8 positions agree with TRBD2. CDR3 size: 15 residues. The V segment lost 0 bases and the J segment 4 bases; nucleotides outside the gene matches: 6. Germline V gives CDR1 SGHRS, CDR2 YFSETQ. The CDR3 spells CASSLDSGGLYEQYF. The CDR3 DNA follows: TGCGCCAGCAGCTTGGACAGCGGGGGCCTTTACGAGCAGTACTTC.

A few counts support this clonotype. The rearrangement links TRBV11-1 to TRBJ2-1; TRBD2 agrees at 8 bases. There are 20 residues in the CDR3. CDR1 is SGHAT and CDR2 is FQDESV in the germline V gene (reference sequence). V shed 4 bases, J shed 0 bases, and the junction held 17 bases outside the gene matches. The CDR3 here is CASSSHGGAKGPLSYNEQFF. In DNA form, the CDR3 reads TGTGCCAGCAGCTCTCACGGGGGGGCGAAAGGGCCCCTCTCCTACAATGAGCAGTTCTTC.

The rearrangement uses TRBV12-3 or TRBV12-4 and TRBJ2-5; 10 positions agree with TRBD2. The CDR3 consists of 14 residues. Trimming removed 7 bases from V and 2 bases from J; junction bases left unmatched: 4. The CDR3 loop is CASTLLAGQETQYF. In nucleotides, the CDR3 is TGTGCCAGCACCTTACTAGCGGGGCAAGAGACCCAGTACTTC.

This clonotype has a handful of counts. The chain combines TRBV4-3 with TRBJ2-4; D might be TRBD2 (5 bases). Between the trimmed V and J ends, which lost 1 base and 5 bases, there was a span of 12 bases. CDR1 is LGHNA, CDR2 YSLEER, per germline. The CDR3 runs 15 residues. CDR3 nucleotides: TGCGCCAGCAGCCAAGGTCGGAGGCTGGAAAACATTCAGTACTTC. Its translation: CASSQGRRLENIQYF.

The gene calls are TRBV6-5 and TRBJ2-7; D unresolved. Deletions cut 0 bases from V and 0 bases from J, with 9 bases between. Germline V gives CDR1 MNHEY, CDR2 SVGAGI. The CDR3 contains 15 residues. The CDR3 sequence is CASSYSGQSSYEQYF. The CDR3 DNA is TGTGCCAGCAGTTACTCGGGTCAGAGCTCCTACGAGCAGTACTTC.

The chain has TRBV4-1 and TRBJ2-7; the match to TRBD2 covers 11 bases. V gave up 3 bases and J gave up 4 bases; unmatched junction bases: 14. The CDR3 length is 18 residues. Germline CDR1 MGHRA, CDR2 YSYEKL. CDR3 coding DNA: TGCGCCAGCAGCCAGGGGGTAGCGGGAGGGCTAGTCCTATACGAGCAGTACTTC. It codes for CASSQGVAGGLVLYEQYF.

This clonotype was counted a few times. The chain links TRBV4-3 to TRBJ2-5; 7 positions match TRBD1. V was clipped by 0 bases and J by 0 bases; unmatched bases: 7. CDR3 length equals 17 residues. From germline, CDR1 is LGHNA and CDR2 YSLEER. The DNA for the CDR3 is TGCGCCAGCAGCCAAGAGGTTGGGACAGAGTACCAAGAGACCCAGTACTTC. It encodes CASSQEVGTEYQETQYF.

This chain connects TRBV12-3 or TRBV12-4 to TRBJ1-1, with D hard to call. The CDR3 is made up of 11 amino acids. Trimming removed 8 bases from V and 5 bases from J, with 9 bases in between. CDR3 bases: TGTGCCAGCGTTTTGGATACTGAAGCTTTCTTT. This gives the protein CASVLDTEAFF.

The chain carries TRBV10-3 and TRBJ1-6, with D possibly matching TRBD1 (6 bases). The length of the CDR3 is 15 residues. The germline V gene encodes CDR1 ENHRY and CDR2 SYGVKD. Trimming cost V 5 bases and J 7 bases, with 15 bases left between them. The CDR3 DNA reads TGTGCCATCAGTCATTTGACAGGTGGGAATTCACCCCTCCACTTT. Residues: CAISHLTGGNSPLHF.

The CDR3 loop is CASSFGTDDTEAFF. CDR3 DNA: TGTGCCAGCAGCTTCGGGACAGACGATACTGAAGCTTTCTTT. The chain links TRBV9 to TRBJ1-1, with TRBD1 matching over 7 bases. This CDR3 region has 14 residues. Trimming cost V 4 bases and J 5 bases; bases outside gene matches: 8. Per the germline V gene, CDR1 is SGDLS and CDR2 is YYNGEE.

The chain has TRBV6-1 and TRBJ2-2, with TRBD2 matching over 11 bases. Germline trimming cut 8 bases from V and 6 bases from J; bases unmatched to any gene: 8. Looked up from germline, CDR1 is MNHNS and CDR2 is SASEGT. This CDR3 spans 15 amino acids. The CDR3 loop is CASGRHSGGAGELFF. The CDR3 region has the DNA TGTGCCAGCGGACGACATAGCGGGGGGGCCGGGGAGCTGTTTTTT.

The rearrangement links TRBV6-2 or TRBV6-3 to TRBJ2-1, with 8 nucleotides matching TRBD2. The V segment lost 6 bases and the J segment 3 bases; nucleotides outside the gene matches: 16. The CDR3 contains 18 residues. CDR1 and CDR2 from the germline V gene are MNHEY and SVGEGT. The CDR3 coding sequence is TGTGCCAGCAGCCAGCCTCCGAGGTCAGCGGGAGTCTACAATGAGCAGTTCTTC. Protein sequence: CASSQPPRSAGVYNEQFF.

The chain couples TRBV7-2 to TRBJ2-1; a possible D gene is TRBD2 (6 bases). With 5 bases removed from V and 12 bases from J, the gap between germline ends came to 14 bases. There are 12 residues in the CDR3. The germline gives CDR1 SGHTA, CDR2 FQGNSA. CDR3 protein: CASSSQAGSQFF. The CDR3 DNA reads TGTGCCAGCAGCAGTCAGGCGGGATCGCAGTTCTTC.

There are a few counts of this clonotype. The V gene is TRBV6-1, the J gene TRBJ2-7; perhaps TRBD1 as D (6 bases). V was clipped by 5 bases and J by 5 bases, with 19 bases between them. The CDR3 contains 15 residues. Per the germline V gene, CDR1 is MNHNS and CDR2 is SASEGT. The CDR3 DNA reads TGTGCCAGCAGTCCTACTGGTGGGGGCAAGAACGAGCAGTACTTC. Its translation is CASSPTGGGKNEQYF.

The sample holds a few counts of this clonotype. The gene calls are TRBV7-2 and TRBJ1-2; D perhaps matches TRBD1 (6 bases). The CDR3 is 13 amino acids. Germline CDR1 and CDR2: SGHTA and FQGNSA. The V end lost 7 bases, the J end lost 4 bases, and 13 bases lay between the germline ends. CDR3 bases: TGTGCCAGCACGGCAGACAGGATCTATGGCTACACCTTC. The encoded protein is CASTADRIYGYTF.

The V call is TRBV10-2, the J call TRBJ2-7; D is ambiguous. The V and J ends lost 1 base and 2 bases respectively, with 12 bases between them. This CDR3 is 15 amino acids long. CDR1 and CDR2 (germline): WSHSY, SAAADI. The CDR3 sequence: CASSEFYTNPYEQYF. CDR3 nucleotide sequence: TGCGCCAGCAGTGAGTTTTATACCAACCCCTACGAGCAGTACTTC.